A selection of T cell receptor beta chains follows, all from one sample in a study of OX40 agonist ivuxolimab in advanced cancers. Assay: immunoSEQ multiplex PCR; the TCRdb copy retains only in-frame clones and omits some. Of fewer than 55,000 clones in the sample, under 90% are singletons; the top ten hold 1.5% to 2%. The sequences come from CD4+ or CD8+ T cells sorted from blood, collected in a trial of the OX40 agonist ivuxolimab. These receptors all come from an adult with an advanced solid tumor such as melanoma, head and neck, liver or kidney cancer. The CDR3 runs from the conserved cysteine through the conserved F or W. A D gene is named only where the DNA matches it firmly. Size is stated for part of the rows, as once, few or many counts, or as a class when the clone is expanded.

once,TRBJ2-2,.,TRBV27,TGTGCCAGCAGTTTATGGGGGGCCGGGGAGCTGTTTTTT,CASSLWGAGELFF
.,TRBJ1-2,.,TRBV4-3,TGCGCCAGCAGCCCTCGGGCTTACGGGGACTACACCTTC,CASSPRAYGDYTF
.,TRBJ2-5,.,TRBV7-2,TGTGCCAGCAGCTCACCCTTCTCCCGGGAGACCCAGTACTTC,CASSSPFSRETQYF
.,TRBJ2-5,TRBD1,TRBV6-5,TGTGCCAGCAGTCCAAGGACAGGCCCTCAAGAGACCCAGTACTTC,CASSPRTGPQETQYF
.,TRBJ2-7,TRBD2,TRBV28,TGTGCCAGCAGTTCGGGAGGGTTCGAGCAGTACTTC,CASSSGGFEQYF
.,TRBJ2-1,.,TRBV7-6,TGTGCCAGCAGCCAGGGCGGGTTCTATGAGCAGTTCTTC,CASSQGGFYEQFF
.,TRBJ2-5,.,TRBV18,TGTGCCAGCTCGAGGGGAATCCAAGAGACCCAGTACTTC,CASSRGIQETQYF
.,TRBJ2-1,.,TRBV6-5,TGTGCCAGCAGCCAGCCTTATCTAAGTTACAATGAGCAGTTCTTC,CASSQPYLSYNEQFF
.,TRBJ1-1,.,TRBV5-1,TGCGCCAGCAGCTTGGTGGGGCTCCAGGGGAGGAGGAACACTGAAGCTTTCTTT,CASSLVGLQGRRNTEAFF
.,TRBJ1-1,.,TRBV7-9,TGTGCCAGCAGCCCCATAGAGGACGGACAGAACACTGAAGCTTTCTTT,CASSPIEDGQNTEAFF
.,TRBJ2-4,TRBD1,TRBV27,TGTGCCAGCAGTTTATTCGGGGACAGGGTGGATCTAGCCAAAAACATTCAGTACTTC,CASSLFGDRVDLAKNIQYF
.,TRBJ2-7,.,TRBV11-2,TGTGCCAGCAGTTCCGCACGTCGACCCTACGAGCAGTACTTC,CASSSARRPYEQYF
once,TRBJ2-3,.,TRBV6-5,TGTGCCAGCAGACGGACGGGCGGGAATACGCAGTATTTT,CASRRTGGNTQYF
few,TRBJ1-1,.,TRBV7-9,TGTGCCAGCAGCTTCTCCGGGACGGGACAAGCTTTCTTT,CASSFSGTGQAFF
.,TRBJ2-1,.,TRBV7-2,TGTGCCAGCAGCTTAGCATCGCGCCGGAATGAGCAGTTCTTC,CASSLASRRNEQFF
.,TRBJ1-1,TRBD1,TRBV19,TGTGCCAGTAGTATAGGGAGGGCACAGGGGCCCCAGAACACTGAAGCTTTCTTT,CASSIGRAQGPQNTEAFF
.,TRBJ2-5,.,TRBV29-1,TGCAGCGTTGAAGTGGGTGGGGAGACCCAGTACTTC,CSVEVGGETQYF
.,TRBJ2-2,TRBD2,TRBV4-2,TGTGCCAGCAGCCCTTTTCCTCGGCGGGAGGAGTCCACCGGGGAGCTGTTTTTT,CASSPFPRREESTGELFF
.,TRBJ1-5,TRBD1,TRBV2,TGTGCCAGCAAGGGACAGGCTAGCAATCAGCCCCAGCATTTT,CASKGQASNQPQHF
.,TRBJ2-1,.,TRBV5-1,TGCGCCAGCAGCTTGGCCCTAGCTGCCTACAATGAGCAGTTCTTC,CASSLALAAYNEQFF
.,TRBJ2-3,.,TRBV10-3,TGTGCCATCAGTGAGTCAACGGGACAAGCTTTAAATACGCAGTATTTT,CAISESTGQALNTQYF
.,TRBJ2-3,.,TRBV7-2,TGTGCCAGCAGCTCGCGAGGGTCCATGGCAGATACGCAGTATTTT,CASSSRGSMADTQYF
once,TRBJ2-1,TRBD2,TRBV19,TGTGCCAGTAGTAGATCCGGACTAGCGGGAGGTTCAAATGAGCAGTTCTTC,CASSRSGLAGGSNEQFF
.,TRBJ2-1,.,TRBV28,TGTGCCAGCAGTTTCGGCGGGACCAACAATGAGCAGTTCTTC,CASSFGGTNNEQFF
.,TRBJ2-1,TRBD2,TRBV5-1,TGCGCCAGCAGCACGACTAGCGGGAGGGCCATTGAGCAGTTCTTC,CASSTTSGRAIEQFF
.,TRBJ2-5,TRBD1,TRBV7-9,TGTGCCAGCAGCTTAGCGGGGACAGCCCAAGAGACCCAGTACTTC,CASSLAGTAQETQYF
.,TRBJ2-3,.,TRBV5-1,TGCGCCAGCAGCTTGTGGGGGATTGCAGATACGCAGTATTTT,CASSLWGIADTQYF
.,TRBJ1-2,.,TRBV6-5,TGTGCCAGCAGTGCCGACCGTTACTATGGCTACACCTTC,CASSADRYYGYTF
few,TRBJ2-1,.,TRBV7-2,TGTGCCAGCACCCCCTCCCCCCGTAGCGGTTACAATGAGCAGTTCTTC,CASTPSPRSGYNEQFF
.,TRBJ1-2,.,TRBV7-9,TGTGCCAGCAGCTTAGACACTAACTATGGCTACACCTTC,CASSLDTNYGYTF
.,TRBJ2-5,.,TRBV5-1,TGCGCCAGCCAACCCGGGGGTAACCAAGAGACCCAGTACTTC,CASQPGGNQETQYF
.,TRBJ2-1,TRBD2,TRBV4-3,TGCGCCAGCAGCTTTGGGACTAGCAATGAGCAGTTCTTC,CASSFGTSNEQFF
.,TRBJ2-1,.,TRBV6-1,TGTGCCAGCAGTGAAGCGCTAGGTGAGCAGTTCTTC,CASSEALGEQFF
once,TRBJ1-2,.,TRBV6-5,TGTGCCAGCAGCCCCAGGAACCCTAACTATGGCTACACCTTC,CASSPRNPNYGYTF
.,TRBJ2-1,TRBD2,TRBV2,TGTGCCAGCAGAGAACTAGCGCAGGCCTACAATGAGCAGTTCTTC,CASRELAQAYNEQFF
.,TRBJ2-1,TRBD2,TRBV19,TGTGCCACCGGGACTAGCAGGGTTGAGCAGTTCTTC,CATGTSRVEQFF
.,TRBJ1-3,.,TRBV11-2,TGTGCCAGCAGCTTAGCCGGGGGCTTTGGAAACACCATATATTTT,CASSLAGGFGNTIYF
.,TRBJ2-4,.,TRBV10-1,TGCGCCAGCAGTGAGTATCAGGGTGTCATTCAGTACTTC,CASSEYQGVIQYF
.,TRBJ2-3,.,TRBV29-1,TGCAGCGCCCTTTTCTCCTCCACAGATACGCAGTATTTT,CSALFSSTDTQYF
once,TRBJ1-2,.,TRBV7-9,TGTGCCAGCAGCCCTCCCCGTGTGGCAGGGCTAGAGGGCTACACCTTC,CASSPPRVAGLEGYTF
.,TRBJ2-2,.,TRBV29-1,TGCAGCGCAGGGGCCTCGAACACCGGGGAGCTGTTTTTT,CSAGASNTGELFF
once,TRBJ2-1,.,TRBV28,TGTGCCAGCAGTGACCTGGACAATTGGCGTCACAATGAGCAGTTCTTC,CASSDLDNWRHNEQFF
.,TRBJ2-5,TRBD2,TRBV10-3,TGTGCCATCAGCGCTCAGCGGGATGGAGAGACCCAGTACTTC,CAISAQRDGETQYF
.,TRBJ1-1,TRBD1,TRBV5-1,TGCGCCAGCAGCTCTGACAGGGGGCAAACTGAAGCTTTCTTT,CASSSDRGQTEAFF
.,TRBJ1-1,TRBD1,TRBV7-2,TGTGCCAGCAGCTTATCGATTTTAAACAGGGGGCATAACACTGAAGCTTTCTTT,CASSLSILNRGHNTEAFF
.,TRBJ1-3,TRBD1,TRBV7-2,TGTGCCAGCAGCTTCGACAGGGTCTCTGGAAACACCATATATTTT,CASSFDRVSGNTIYF
.,TRBJ2-1,.,TRBV18,.,CASSPSLAGGLEREQFF
.,TRBJ2-7,.,TRBV19,TGTGCCAGTAGTATCAGCAGGGCATTGGAGCAGTACTTC,CASSISRALEQYF